The 12 T cell receptor beta chains below were found in one sample sequenced in a study of blood T cell repertoires in COVID-19 (dated by TCRdb to the early 2020s). The library came from the immunoSEQ multiplex PCR assay. Imported from immuneACCESS, the table was reduced by TCRdb to in-frame sequences with V and J called. These copies leave out some clones; in studies compared against another copy, an unresolved V gene accounts for under half, and the cause of the remainder is not known. Recorded for this sample are around 310,000 clones; around 90% of them occurred a single time. 0.95% to 1.3% of the sample is taken by the ten largest. Source material: peripheral blood. These TCRs come from a woman between 40 and 50 years old with COVID-19, enrolled during active disease.

This clone turned up a few times. V usage is TRBV6-5 and J usage is TRBJ1-5; 8 nucleotides line up with TRBD1. The germline gives CDR1 MNHEY, CDR2 SVGAGI. The CDR3 sequence is 12 residues long. V was clipped by 8 bases and J by 6 bases; unmatched bases: 3. CDR3 region: CASQGAGQPQHF. The CDR3, as DNA: TGTGCCAGCCAGGGGGCGGGTCAGCCCCAGCATTTT.

This clone was picked up one time. The chain uses TRBV21-1 and TRBJ2-5; TRBD2, the D gene given by the table, was not confirmed from the DNA. TRBV21-1 is marked as a pseudogene. This CDR3 has 11 residues. CDR3 region: CASFRGKTQYF. CDR3 nucleotide sequence: TGTGCCAGCTTTAGAGGGAAGACCCAGTACTTC.

This clone was picked up one time. The chain is built from TRBV5-4 and TRBJ1-1, with D perhaps matching TRBD1 (5 bases). The CDR3 extends over 15 amino acids. Trimming cost V 2 bases and J 0 bases, with 11 bases left between them. Germline lookup yields CDR1 SGHNT and CDR2 YYREEE (reference sequence). Written as DNA, the CDR3 is TGTGCCAGCAGCTTAAGGTCAGGGATGAACACTGAAGCTTTCTTT. Residues: CASSLRSGMNTEAFF.

V and J are TRBV30 and TRBJ2-7, with 9 bases matching TRBD1. Germline CDR1 reads GTSNPN; CDR2 reads SVGIG (reference sequence). Trimming removed 4 bases from V and 5 bases from J; junction bases left unmatched: 6. CDR3 length equals 13 residues. The CDR3 DNA sequence: TGTGCCTGGACGGGACAGGGACAGAACGAGCAGTACTTC. It specifies CAWTGQGQNEQYF.

V usage is TRBV7-9 and J usage is TRBJ2-1, with TRBD2 identical over 12 bases. CDR1 is SEHNR, CDR2 FQNEAQ, per germline (reference sequence). This CDR3 has 15 amino acids. J gave up 3 bases and V 8 bases, and 5 bases lay outside the gene matches. The CDR3: CASRLGLAGYNEQFF. In DNA form, the CDR3 reads TGTGCCAGCCGGTTGGGACTAGCGGGCTACAATGAGCAGTTCTTC.

The chain recombines TRBV4-3 with TRBJ1-3; 10 bases agree with TRBD1. Germline values: CDR1 LGHNA, CDR2 YSLEER. The CDR3 has 16 amino acids. V lost 4 bases to trimming and J lost 2 bases; unmatched junction nucleotides: 5. The CDR3 DNA follows: TGCGCCAGCAGCCCCATGGGGACAGGGGCTGGAAACACCATATATTTT. Residues: CASSPMGTGAGNTIYF.

The J gene is TRBJ1-6, the V gene TRBV18; D might be TRBD1 (6 bases). Germline CDR1 is KGHSH and CDR2 is LQKENI. V gave up 3 bases and J gave up 7 bases, with 10 bases separating them. CDR3 length: 14 residues. CDR3 in DNA: TGTGCCAGCTCACCCTTACAGGGAAATTCACCCCTCCACTTT. Translation: CASSPLQGNSPLHF. Full variable domain (outside the CDR3, taken from reference TRBV18 and TRBJ1-6): NAGVMQNPRHLVRRRGQEARLRCSPMKGHSHVYWYRQLPEEGLKFMVYLQKENIIDESGMPKERFSAEFPKEGPSILRIQQVVRGDSAAYFCASSPLQGNSPLHFGNGTRLTVT.

The chain links TRBV7-3 to TRBJ1-1; D remains unclear. This CDR3 has 14 amino acids. Germline lookup yields CDR1 SGHTA and CDR2 FQGTGA. Between the trimmed V and J ends, which lost 2 bases and 4 bases, there was a span of 11 bases. CDR3 sequence: CASSLDGRGTEAFF. The CDR3 bases are TGTGCCAGCAGCTTAGACGGACGGGGCACTGAAGCTTTCTTT.

The V call is TRBV5-1, the J call TRBJ1-4, with TRBD1 matching 8 bases. Germline V gives CDR1 SGHRS, CDR2 YFSETQ. Trimming at V came to 3 bases and at J to 5 bases, leaving 6 bases not matched to a gene. This CDR3 comprises 15 residues. The CDR3, as DNA: TGCGCCAGCAGCTCCGGACAGGGCTGGAATGAAAAACTGTTTTTT. Translating it yields CASSSGQGWNEKLFF.

The rearrangement links TRBV5-1 to TRBJ1-2; D is uncertain. Germline lookup yields CDR1 SGHRS and CDR2 YFSETQ. Trimming pared 0 bases from V and 6 bases from J, leaving 18 bases between. The CDR3 has 16 residues. The CDR3 protein is CASSLDTLPGWDGYTF. The CDR3 coding sequence is TGCGCCAGCAGCTTGGACACCCTACCGGGGTGGGATGGCTACACCTTC.

This chain connects TRBV6-5 to TRBJ2-1, with unresolved D. Trimming removed 0 bases at V and 6 bases at J, with 6 bases between. Looked up from germline, CDR1 is MNHEY and CDR2 is SVGAGI. There are 13 residues in the CDR3. The CDR3 DNA is TGTGCCAGCAGTTACTCGTATTTCAATGAGCAGTTCTTC. It encodes CASSYSYFNEQFF.

The chain uses TRBV10-3 and TRBJ2-3, with 9 positions matching TRBD2. Germline V CDR1 and CDR2: ENHRY, SYGVKD. The CDR3 covers 16 residues. The trim removed 4 bases at V and 5 bases at J, leaving 10 bases unmatched. In DNA, the CDR3 is TGTGCCATCAGTGTTGGGCTAGCGGGATTGGGAGATACGCAGTATTTT. Amino acids: CAISVGLAGLGDTQYF.